This T cell receptor (beta chain) was sequenced for a study of shared clonotypes between healthy human individuals. The table lists this clone with a count of one. The healthy adult donors were HIV-negative and reported no recent acute infections or vaccinations. Donors comprised only Caucasian adults living in Nashville, Tennessee. From germline, CDR1 is SGHTA and CDR2 FQGNSA. CDR3 length: 16 amino acids. V shed 2 bases and J 8 bases; nucleotides not matched to a gene: 9. Execution of the assay was at deep level. Replicate PCRs from sorted subsets contained approximately 220 ng DNA, which is approximately 30,000 T cell genomes. Sequenced by immunoSEQ multiplex PCR; TCRdb stores in-frame clones only, minus some. The top ten hold about 0.39% of the sample, which has about 2.4 million clones, over 85% seen once.

The clonotype comes from a man between 18 and 29 years old in good health. Some clones in this sample may be carry-over from other donors' samples. The sample was naive CD4+ T cells from PBMCs. Subset denoted: CD45RA+ positively selected. V usage is TRBV7-2 and J usage is TRBJ2-1, with 10 bases fitting TRBD2. The CDR3: CASSLSASGGTHEQFF. The CDR3 coding sequence is TGTGCCAGCAGCTTAAGTGCTAGCGGGGGTACACATGAGCAGTTCTTC.